One and the same sample provided the 32 T cell receptor beta chains below, sequenced in a study of T cell changes during pregnancy in multiple sclerosis. Sequencing used immunoSEQ multiplex PCR; TCRdb keeps in-frame clones, though not all of them. The sample lists 30,000 to 40,000 clones, over 85% seen once, with 0.75% to 0.95% in the top ten. Here the sequenced sample was CD4+ T cells from peripheral blood mononuclear cells, taken after pregnancy. The receptor set was obtained from a female donor in good health, enrolled as a control in a pregnancy study.

The chain combines TRBV11-2 with TRBJ2-1; D uncertain. CDR1 is SGHAT and CDR2 is FQNNGV in the germline V gene. Trimming cost V 0 bases and J 7 bases, with 10 bases left between them. The CDR3 is 14 amino acids. CDR3 bases: TGTGCCAGCAGCTTAGATACCCCGAGGAATGAGCAGTTCTTC. Amino acid sequence: CASSLDTPRNEQFF.

This chain joins TRBV19 and TRBJ1-2; 7 bases map to TRBD1. This CDR3 has 15 residues. The germline CDR1 and CDR2 sequences are LNHDA and SQIVND (reference sequence). Unmatched junction bases numbered 8, after V lost 5 bases and J lost 2 bases. The CDR3 DNA follows: TGTGCCAGTAGTGGTACAGGGGAACCGAACTATGGCTACACCTTC. Residues: CASSGTGEPNYGYTF.

The J gene is TRBJ1-5, the V gene TRBV18; TRBD1 agrees at 8 bases. Germline-derived CDR1 and CDR2 are KGHSH and LQKENI. Trimming took 2 bases from V and 4 from J; bases not matched to a gene: 4. The CDR3 loop spans 15 amino acids. CDR3 coding DNA: TGTGCCAGCTCACCAGCGGACAGGGATAATCAGCCCCAGCATTTT. Its protein is CASSPADRDNQPQHF.

This chain links TRBV28 with TRBJ2-2, with D possibly being TRBD1 (7 bases). The CDR3 is made up of 15 amino acids. V shed 6 bases and J shed 6 bases, with 17 bases lying between them. The germline gives CDR1 MDHEN, CDR2 SYDVKM. DNA for the CDR3: TGTGCCAGCAGCCTTGCACAGGGGAGGTCCGGGGAGCTGTTTTTT. This gives the protein CASSLAQGRSGELFF.

This chain joins TRBV2 and TRBJ2-1; weak D call: TRBD2 (5 bases). Germline V gene lookup returns CDR1 SNHLY and CDR2 FYNNEI. The CDR3 is 15 amino acids. The V and J ends lost 0 bases and 7 bases respectively, with 13 bases between them. The CDR3 DNA reads TGTGCCAGCAGTGAAGCGCGGACGGGGTTAAATGAGCAGTTCTTC. As protein: CASSEARTGLNEQFF.

Worth noting for this clone: The identical CDR3 is also encoded by other nucleotide sequences in the sample. The chain carries TRBV15 and TRBJ2-7, with a weak D call TRBD2 (5 bases). The CDR3 runs to 14 residues. Germline loops: CDR1 LNHNV, CDR2 YYDKDF (reference sequence). V gave up 0 bases and J gave up 6 bases, with 12 bases separating them. The CDR3 nucleotides read TGTGCCACCAGCAGAGATCGAAGGGCGGGCGAGCAGTACTTC. Translation: CATSRDRRAGEQYF.

The chain recombines TRBV27 with TRBJ1-1; 10 nucleotides align to TRBD1. V gave up 3 bases and J gave up 5 bases; unmatched junction bases: 12. The CDR3 length is 17 residues. Germline CDR1 reads MNHEY; CDR2 reads SMNVEV (reference sequence). The chain's CDR3 is CASSFRTGTGAKTEAFF. The CDR3 nucleotides read TGTGCCAGCAGTTTCCGTACCGGGACAGGGGCCAAGACTGAAGCTTTCTTT.

The genes are TRBV27 and TRBJ1-1; 7 bases map to TRBD1. The CDR3 consists of 14 residues. Germline loops: CDR1 MNHEY, CDR2 SMNVEV (reference sequence). Trimming took 5 bases from V and 5 from J; bases not matched to a gene: 8. The CDR3 spells CASSATGLGTEAFF. CDR3 nucleotides: TGTGCCAGCAGTGCGACAGGGTTGGGGACTGAAGCTTTCTTT.

The chain employs TRBV19 and TRBJ1-5; the match to TRBD1 covers 7 bases. The CDR3 loop spans 16 amino acids. Germline V gene data show CDR1 as LNHDA and CDR2 as SQIVND (reference sequence). J was trimmed by 3 bases and V by 5 bases; bases with no gene match: 10. CDR3 residues: CASSLSWTGYNQPQHF. In DNA, the CDR3 is TGTGCCAGTAGTCTTTCCTGGACAGGTTACAATCAGCCCCAGCATTTT.

The chain uses TRBV5-5 and TRBJ2-1, with 8 bases matching TRBD1. Trimming at V came to 6 bases and at J to 4 bases, leaving 6 bases not matched to a gene. The CDR3 runs to 14 residues. Per germline, CDR1 SGHKS and CDR2 YYEKEE (reference sequence). In DNA, the CDR3 is TGTGCCAGCACCGCGACAGGGGTATACAATGAGCAGTTCTTC. Protein product: CASTATGVYNEQFF.

V gene TRBV29-1 combines with J gene TRBJ2-3; TRBD2 matches at 8 bases. With V trimmed by 1 base and J by 9 bases, 6 bases remained unmatched. The CDR3 extends over 13 amino acids. CDR1 SQVTM and CDR2 ANQGSEA come from the germline V gene. Here the CDR3 DNA reads TGCAGCGTTGAAGTCAAGCGGGAGTTGACGCAGTATTTT. It codes for CSVEVKRELTQYF.

The chain couples TRBV28 to TRBJ2-2; no clear D. V dropped 5 bases and J dropped 9 bases, with 13 bases sitting between them. The CDR3 totals 13 residues. CDR1 is MDHEN and CDR2 is SYDVKM in the germline V gene. CDR3 region: CASSPPGVRELFF. In DNA form, the CDR3 reads TGTGCCAGCAGTCCTCCAGGCGTCAGGGAGCTGTTTTTT.

V is TRBV6-5 and J is TRBJ2-7; TRBD2 aligns across 12 bases. The CDR3 loop spans 14 amino acids. From germline, CDR1 is MNHEY and CDR2 SVGAGI. J lost 6 bases, V lost 4 bases, and 4 bases had no gene match. For the CDR3, the DNA is TGTGCCAGCAGTTGGCTAGCGGGGGGGGGCGAGCAGTACTTC. Protein: CASSWLAGGGEQYF.

V and J are TRBV11-2 and TRBJ2-7, with D possibly TRBD1 on 6 matching bases. The CDR3 spans 17 residues. The germline CDR1 and CDR2 sequences are SGHAT and FQNNGV. V gave up 4 bases and J gave up 5 bases, with 24 bases separating them. Here the CDR3 reads CASSSLRQVGASDEQYF. The CDR3 DNA follows: TGTGCCAGCAGCTCCCTCAGACAGGTTGGGGCTTCCGACGAGCAGTACTTC.

The CDR3 region is CAWSVQRDRGRFF. For the CDR3, the DNA is TGTGCCTGGAGTGTACAAAGGGACAGGGGTCGGTTCTTC. The chain recombines TRBV30 with TRBJ2-1, with 10 bases aligning to TRBD1. V dropped 0 bases and J dropped 15; count of bases not matched to a gene: 8. The CDR3 contains 13 residues. CDR1 is GTSNPN and CDR2 is SVGIG in the germline V gene (reference sequence).

The chain joins TRBV27 to TRBJ1-6; a possible D gene is TRBD1 (5 bases). Trimming pared 6 bases from V and 6 bases from J, leaving 18 bases between. The CDR3 sequence is 16 residues long. Per the germline V gene, CDR1 is MNHEY and CDR2 is SMNVEV (reference sequence). CDR3 sequence reads: CASRLAGGKTNSPLHF. The CDR3 nucleotides read TGTGCCAGCAGGCTGGCGGGGGGGAAGACTAATTCACCCCTCCACTTT.

This sequence joins TRBV5-6 and TRBJ2-7, with 8 bases that match TRBD1. Germline CDR1 and CDR2: SGHDT and YYEEEE. Trimming removed 4 bases from V and 5 bases from J; junction bases left unmatched: 8. The CDR3 contains 14 residues. CDR3 DNA: TGTGCCAGCAGCCCTCAAGGACAGGGTCACGAGCAGTACTTC. Residues: CASSPQGQGHEQYF.

The V gene is TRBV6-4, the J gene TRBJ1-6; weak D call: TRBD1 (6 bases). V lost 7 bases and J lost 12, with 25 bases in between. The CDR3 sequence is 16 residues long. In germline, CDR1 is MRHNA, CDR2 SNTAGT. DNA for the CDR3: TGTGCCAGCATAGGGGCACACAGGGACCCCCTCGGACCCCTCCACTTT. Amino acids: CASIGAHRDPLGPLHF.

The chain has TRBV19 and TRBJ2-1, with TRBD1 matching over 9 bases. CDR3 length: 15 residues. The germline V gene encodes CDR1 LNHDA and CDR2 SQIVND (reference sequence). V was pared by 6 bases and J by 5 bases, with 8 bases of the junction left unmatched. CDR3 sequence (DNA): TGTGCCAGTAGAAACCCGGGACAGGGAGACAATGAGCAGTTCTTC. As protein: CASRNPGQGDNEQFF.

The chain couples TRBV20-1 to TRBJ1-3; D remains unclear. The germline CDR1 and CDR2 sequences are DFQATT and SNEGSKA (reference sequence). This CDR3 spans 11 amino acids. Trimming removed 5 bases from V and 7 bases from J, with 9 bases in between. Here the CDR3 reads CSAGLGNTIYF. DNA for the CDR3: TGCAGTGCTGGCCTCGGGAACACCATATATTTT.

This rearrangement joins TRBV7-2 to TRBJ2-5, with 12 bases lining up with TRBD2. Unmatched junction bases numbered 21, after V lost 7 bases and J lost 6 bases. This CDR3 comprises 19 residues. Germline V lookup: CDR1 SGHTA, CDR2 FQGNSA. The CDR3 here is CASTTWGGASGGALKTQYF. CDR3 bases: TGTGCCAGCACCACGTGGGGCGGGGCTAGCGGGGGGGCCTTAAAGACCCAGTACTTC.

CDR3 sequence (DNA): TGTGCCAGCAGCTTAGGGCCTAGCGGGGGGATAAGCTCCTACAATGAGCAGTTCTTC. It specifies CASSLGPSGGISSYNEQFF. The V call is TRBV7-3, the J call TRBJ2-1, with 11 bases lining up with TRBD2. V trimming: 2 bases; J trimming: 0 bases; junction bases outside the gene matches: 9. The CDR3 consists of 19 residues. Per germline, CDR1 SGHTA and CDR2 FQGTGA.

The chain carries TRBV5-5 and TRBJ2-5, with D maybe TRBD2 (6 bases). The CDR3 covers 16 residues. Germline CDR1 reads SGHKS; CDR2 reads YYEKEE (reference sequence). Trimming took 4 bases from V and 4 from J, leaving 20 bases between them. In DNA, the CDR3 is TGTGCCAGCAGCCCGGGGGAGGTAAAACTAAGAGAGACCCAGTACTTC. It codes for CASSPGEVKLRETQYF.

The chain recombines TRBV30 with TRBJ1-5, with TRBD1 matching 7 bases. The CDR3 runs 16 residues. V lost 8 bases, J lost 6 bases, and 19 bases stayed unmatched. Per the germline V gene, CDR1 is GTSNPN and CDR2 is SVGIG (reference sequence). DNA of the CDR3: TGTGCCCCCCCCGCCGTGACAGGGTGTTTTGCTCAGCCCCAGCATTTT. Translating gives CAPPAVTGCFAQPQHF.

The V and J genes are TRBV5-8 and TRBJ2-5, with D possibly TRBD1 on 6 matching bases. The CDR3 has 13 residues. Per germline, CDR1 SGHTS and CDR2 YDEGEE. V was pared by 2 bases and J by 5 bases, with 10 bases between. The CDR3 region is CASSFRGTETQYF. The DNA of the CDR3 is TGTGCCAGCAGCTTTAGGGGGACGGAGACCCAGTACTTC.

In DNA form, the CDR3 reads TGTGCCAGTATGGTGGGGTGGAGGGGAAGGGCGAACACTGAAGCTTTCTTT. The encoded protein is CASMVGWRGRANTEAFF. J is TRBJ1-1 and V is TRBV19, with D possibly matching TRBD1 (5 bases). The V gene lost 7 bases and the J gene lost 1 base, with 22 bases spanning the gap. The CDR3 totals 17 residues. Germline CDR1 reads LNHDA; CDR2 reads SQIVND (reference sequence).

The chain joins TRBV27 to TRBJ1-1; D is uncertain. V was trimmed by 6 bases and J by 10 bases, leaving 30 bases between them. There are 17 residues in the CDR3. Germline lookup yields CDR1 MNHEY and CDR2 SMNVEV (reference sequence). CDR3 loop: CASRTHLGEGPTGRAFF. The CDR3 DNA reads TGTGCCAGCAGGACTCACCTTGGGGAGGGCCCGACTGGGAGAGCTTTCTTT.

The rearrangement links TRBV30 to TRBJ1-6; maybe TRBD1 (5 bases). The CDR3 has 14 residues. CDR1 is GTSNPN, CDR2 SVGIG, per germline (reference sequence). V lost 5 bases, J lost 10 bases, and 18 bases lay in between. The CDR3 protein is CAWGFGAGNSPLHF. The CDR3 coding sequence is TGTGCCTGGGGGTTTGGGGCAGGGAACTCACCCCTCCACTTT. The variable domain in full, with the rest retrieved from reference TRBV30 and TRBJ1-6, is SQTIHQWPATLVQPVGSPLSLECTVEGTSNPNLYWYRQAAGRGLQLLFYSVGIGQISSEVPQNLSASRPQDRQFILSSKKLLLSDSGFYLCAWGFGAGNSPLHFGNGTRLTVT.

The chain carries TRBV10-3 and TRBJ2-5, with 10 bases lining up with TRBD1. This CDR3 has 15 residues. Germline CDR1 reads ENHRY; CDR2 reads SYGVKD. J was trimmed by 2 bases and V by 9 bases; bases with no gene match: 9. This chain's CDR3 is CAISGTGARQETQYF. In DNA form, the CDR3 reads TGTGCCATTTCCGGGACAGGGGCGCGGCAAGAGACCCAGTACTTC.

The chain is built from TRBV10-3 and TRBJ1-2; 8 positions match TRBD1. Germline V CDR1 and CDR2: ENHRY, SYGVKD. The V gene end was trimmed by 4 bases and the J gene end by 0 bases; junction bases not matched to a gene: 13. This CDR3 comprises 18 residues. The CDR3 sequence is CAISGGGGQVDPNYGYTF. CDR3 nucleotides: TGTGCCATCAGTGGTGGGGGGGGACAGGTAGATCCTAACTATGGCTACACCTTC.

The rearrangement uses TRBV2 and TRBJ2-3; D uncertain. Germline V gene data show CDR1 as SNHLY and CDR2 as FYNNEI. The CDR3 spans 13 residues. The V and J ends lost 3 bases and 1 base respectively, with 5 bases between them. The CDR3 loop is CASSDSGTDTQYF. DNA of the CDR3: TGTGCCAGCAGTGACTCCGGCACAGATACGCAGTATTTT.

The chain links TRBV7-9 to TRBJ2-7; D is undetermined. V was clipped by 2 bases and J by 6 bases, with 14 bases between them. The germline gives CDR1 SEHNR, CDR2 FQNEAQ (reference sequence). The CDR3 runs 14 residues. The CDR3 DNA is TGTGCCAGCAGCTTAATTTCAGGCGCCTCCGAGCAGTACTTC. It encodes CASSLISGASEQYF.